This T cell receptor beta chain was found in a study of beta chain features in type 1 diabetes. Study-level background: Patients did not differ from healthy donors in age, gender or cell yield. The study examined around 99,000,000 sorted cells across all samples.

Every isolated RNA sample was fully reverse transcribed, so sequencing captured expressed TCRB transcripts. Reads from naive, central memory and regulatory T cell samples averaged about 3.3 million. Profiled with immunoSEQ multiplex PCR; TCRdb holds only in-frame clones, not every one. The sample includes about 170,000 clones, roughly 8% of them seen just once. From germline, CDR1 is GTSNPN and CDR2 SVGIG (reference sequence). The CDR3 has 13 residues. V was shortened by 5 bases and J by 7 bases, with 18 bases between the two germline ends. This clone was counted between two and nine times. Antigen: not known. Study results and limitations: Type 1 diabetes patients had VDJ junctions that carried fewer insertions and more deletions. The study found moderately but significantly shorter TCRB CDR3s in all four CD4+ subsets of Type 1 diabetes patients.

This TCR came from a man younger than 30 with type 1 diabetes. The chain links TRBV30 to TRBJ2-7; perhaps TRBD2 as D (6 bases). The sample consisted of central memory CD4+ T cells from blood. The DNA of the CDR3 is TGTGCCTGGGGAAGAAAGCCGGAGGGGGAGCAGTACTTC. Protein product: CAWGRKPEGEQYF.